A selection of T cell receptor beta chains follows, all from one sample in a study of CD8+ T cells in alopecia areata. Using immunoSEQ multiplex PCR, the repertoire was profiled, and TCRdb retains in-frame clones only, with some absent. The table shows roughly 250,000 clones, with 45% to 70% occurring only once. The source material was CD4+ T cells sorted from blood, sampled around week 54, from a patient treated with tofacitinib. These receptors were obtained from a human donor with alopecia areata. Each CDR3 is given with its conserved first and last residue. Fields, in order: clone size, D gene, J gene, V gene, CDR3 protein, CDR3 DNA. D genes are given only for firm matches. Clone size, where shown, is once, few, many, or a class for clones that have expanded.

clone_size: .
d_call: .
j_call: TRBJ2-3
v_call: TRBV30
cdr3_aa: CAWSLNTQYF
cdr3_nt: TGTGCCTGGAGCTTGAATACGCAGTATTTT

clone_size: .
d_call: .
j_call: TRBJ1-1
v_call: TRBV29-1
cdr3_aa: CSVCSEPTNTEAFF
cdr3_nt: TGCAGCGTCTGCAGCGAGCCTACGAACACTGAAGCTTTCTTT

clone_size: .
d_call: .
j_call: TRBJ1-1
v_call: TRBV2
cdr3_aa: CASKEMTANTEAFF
cdr3_nt: TGTGCCAGCAAAGAGATGACAGCGAACACTGAAGCTTTCTTT

clone_size: .
d_call: .
j_call: TRBJ1-1
v_call: TRBV4-1
cdr3_aa: CASRTLRNTEAFF
cdr3_nt: TGCGCCAGCAGGACCTTAAGAAACACTGAAGCTTTCTTT

clone_size: .
d_call: .
j_call: TRBJ2-2
v_call: TRBV5-1
cdr3_aa: CASSATTGHWDTGELFF
cdr3_nt: TGCGCCAGCAGCGCCACGACGGGCCATTGGGACACCGGGGAGCTGTTTTTT

clone_size: .
d_call: TRBD1
j_call: TRBJ1-2
v_call: TRBV30
cdr3_aa: CAWTRTGAGYTF
cdr3_nt: TGTGCCTGGACCCGGACAGGGGCTGGCTACACCTTC

clone_size: .
d_call: TRBD1
j_call: TRBJ2-7
v_call: TRBV30
cdr3_aa: CAWSVSMGRGLYEQYF
cdr3_nt: TGTGCCTGGAGTGTTTCAATGGGCAGGGGGCTATACGAGCAGTACTTC

clone_size: .
d_call: .
j_call: TRBJ2-1
v_call: TRBV5-4
cdr3_aa: CASSSSDEQFF
cdr3_nt: TGTGCCAGCAGTTCTTCCGATGAGCAGTTCTTC

clone_size: .
d_call: TRBD2
j_call: TRBJ2-1
v_call: TRBV10-3
cdr3_aa: CAISPRLANEQFF
cdr3_nt: TGTGCCATCAGTCCCCGACTAGCAAATGAGCAGTTCTTC

clone_size: .
d_call: .
j_call: TRBJ2-4
v_call: TRBV6-1
cdr3_aa: CASSPKNIQYF
cdr3_nt: TGTGCCAGCAGTCCCAAAAACATTCAGTACTTC

clone_size: once
d_call: TRBD1
j_call: TRBJ2-5
v_call: TRBV29-1
cdr3_aa: CSGNRGSGTQYF
cdr3_nt: TGCAGCGGGAACAGGGGGAGTGGGACCCAGTACTTC

clone_size: once
d_call: .
j_call: TRBJ2-5
v_call: TRBV14
cdr3_aa: CASSRGARETQYF
cdr3_nt: TGTGCCAGCAGCCGCGGGGCGCGGGAGACCCAGTACTTC

clone_size: .
d_call: .
j_call: TRBJ2-2
v_call: TRBV2
cdr3_aa: CASSLNTGELFF
cdr3_nt: TGTGCCAGCAGCCTCAACACCGGGGAGCTGTTTTTT

clone_size: .
d_call: TRBD1
j_call: TRBJ2-7
v_call: TRBV30
cdr3_aa: CAWSMSDRGNPYEQYF
cdr3_nt: TGTGCCTGGAGTATGTCAGACAGGGGGAATCCCTACGAGCAGTACTTC

clone_size: .
d_call: .
j_call: TRBJ1-1
v_call: TRBV19
cdr3_aa: CASSIKRAVTEAFF
cdr3_nt: TGTGCCAGTAGCATCAAAAGGGCGGTCACTGAAGCTTTCTTT

clone_size: .
d_call: .
j_call: TRBJ1-5
v_call: TRBV9
cdr3_aa: CASGIWGTDTQHF
cdr3_nt: TGTGCCAGCGGGATCTGGGGCACAGATACGCAGCATTTT

clone_size: .
d_call: TRBD2
j_call: TRBJ2-5
v_call: TRBV4-1
cdr3_aa: CASSLGAAGVQETQYF
cdr3_nt: TGCGCCAGCAGCCTCGGGGCAGCGGGGGTTCAAGAGACCCAGTACTTC

clone_size: few
d_call: .
j_call: TRBJ2-5
v_call: TRBV7-8
cdr3_aa: CASSLESARSSQYF
cdr3_nt: TGTGCCAGCAGCTTAGAGTCGGCCCGGTCGTCCCAGTACTTC

clone_size: .
d_call: .
j_call: TRBJ1-4
v_call: TRBV5-1
cdr3_aa: CASSLAGEKLFF
cdr3_nt: TGCGCCAGCAGCTTGGCCGGTGAAAAACTGTTTTTT

clone_size: .
d_call: TRBD2
j_call: TRBJ2-3
v_call: TRBV6-5
cdr3_aa: CASRDSGGASDTQYF
cdr3_nt: TGTGCCAGCAGAGATAGCGGGGGAGCATCAGATACGCAGTATTTT

clone_size: .
d_call: .
j_call: TRBJ2-7
v_call: TRBV29-1
cdr3_aa: CSVRGLLPYEQYF
cdr3_nt: TGCAGCGTTCGGGGATTACTCCCCTACGAGCAGTACTTC

clone_size: few
d_call: .
j_call: TRBJ1-5
v_call: TRBV2
cdr3_aa: CASSEALWDWDNSNQPQHF
cdr3_nt: TGTGCCAGCAGTGAAGCGCTGTGGGATTGGGACAATAGCAATCAGCCCCAGCATTTT

clone_size: .
d_call: .
j_call: TRBJ2-7
v_call: TRBV5-1
cdr3_aa: CASSFQPGNSYEQYF
cdr3_nt: TGCGCCAGCAGCTTTCAACCAGGGAATTCCTACGAGCAGTACTTC

clone_size: .
d_call: .
j_call: TRBJ2-5
v_call: TRBV7-6
cdr3_aa: CASSLEGLGETQYF
cdr3_nt: TGTGCCAGCAGCTTGGAGGGCTTGGGAGAGACCCAGTACTTC

clone_size: .
d_call: .
j_call: TRBJ1-6
v_call: TRBV10-3
cdr3_aa: CAINPTGPNSPLHF
cdr3_nt: TGTGCCATCAATCCGACAGGACCTAATTCACCCCTCCACTTT

clone_size: .
d_call: .
j_call: TRBJ1-2
v_call: TRBV7-9
cdr3_aa: CASSPTFLGRGYTF
cdr3_nt: TGTGCCAGCAGCCCTACCTTCCTAGGGCGAGGCTACACCTTC

clone_size: .
d_call: TRBD2
j_call: TRBJ2-1
v_call: TRBV7-2
cdr3_aa: CASNKAGGSRNEQFF
cdr3_nt: TGTGCCAGCAACAAGGCGGGGGGCTCCAGGAATGAGCAGTTCTTC

clone_size: .
d_call: .
j_call: TRBJ2-5
v_call: TRBV7-9
cdr3_aa: CASSLSGGETQYF
cdr3_nt: TGTGCCAGCAGCTTATCTGGGGGAGAGACCCAGTACTTC

clone_size: .
d_call: TRBD2
j_call: TRBJ2-5
v_call: TRBV30
cdr3_aa: CAGTGTRRETQYF
cdr3_nt: TGTGCCGGTACCGGGACTAGAAGGGAGACCCAGTACTTC

clone_size: .
d_call: TRBD1
j_call: TRBJ1-6
v_call: TRBV30
cdr3_aa: CAWSGDWGQLNSPLHF
cdr3_nt: TGTGCCTGGAGTGGGGACTGGGGACAGCTAAATTCACCCCTCCACTTT

clone_size: .
d_call: .
j_call: TRBJ2-3
v_call: TRBV5-1
cdr3_aa: CASSLDSLRDTQYF
cdr3_nt: TGCGCCAGCAGCTTGGACAGCCTAAGGGATACGCAGTATTTT

clone_size: .
d_call: .
j_call: TRBJ2-5
v_call: TRBV30
cdr3_aa: CAWSARDETQYF
cdr3_nt: TGTGCCTGGAGTGCCCGGGACGAGACCCAGTACTTC

clone_size: few
d_call: .
j_call: TRBJ1-6
v_call: TRBV4-1
cdr3_aa: CASSQDPGAAYNSPLHF
cdr3_nt: TGCGCCAGCAGCCAAGATCCGGGTGCGGCCTATAATTCACCCCTCCACTTT

clone_size: .
d_call: .
j_call: TRBJ1-5
v_call: TRBV2
cdr3_aa: CASSEARANNQPQHF
cdr3_nt: TGTGCCAGCAGTGAAGCCCGGGCCAACAATCAGCCCCAGCATTTT

clone_size: few
d_call: .
j_call: TRBJ2-7
v_call: TRBV10-3
cdr3_aa: CATWRGSYEQYF
cdr3_nt: TGTGCCACCTGGAGAGGGTCCTACGAGCAGTACTTC

clone_size: .
d_call: .
j_call: TRBJ2-7
v_call: TRBV29-1
cdr3_aa: CSVVTGSISSYEQYF
cdr3_nt: TGCAGCGTTGTCACAGGGAGTATTAGCTCCTACGAGCAGTACTTC

clone_size: .
d_call: .
j_call: TRBJ1-5
v_call: TRBV25-1
cdr3_aa: CASSGSSNQPQHF
cdr3_nt: TGTGCCAGCTCGGGGTCAAGCAATCAGCCCCAGCATTTT

clone_size: .
d_call: .
j_call: TRBJ1-4
v_call: TRBV2
cdr3_aa: CDSTGPGRNEKLFF
cdr3_nt: TGTGACAGCACCGGCCCTGGACGAAATGAAAAACTGTTTTTT

clone_size: few
d_call: TRBD1
j_call: TRBJ2-7
v_call: TRBV5-1
cdr3_aa: CASSQDRGKIWSYEQYF
cdr3_nt: TGCGCCAGCAGCCAAGACAGGGGTAAGATTTGGTCCTACGAGCAGTACTTC

clone_size: .
d_call: .
j_call: TRBJ2-1
v_call: TRBV29-1
cdr3_aa: CSVEGGTSVTEQFF
cdr3_nt: TGCAGCGTTGAAGGCGGGACATCCGTTACTGAGCAGTTCTTC

clone_size: .
d_call: TRBD1
j_call: TRBJ1-2
v_call: TRBV2
cdr3_aa: CASRGEGAGAGYTF
cdr3_nt: TGTGCCAGCAGGGGAGAGGGGGCAGGTGCTGGCTACACCTTC